The sequence of this T cell receptor beta chain was determined in a study of breast tumors, draining lymph nodes, adjacent tissues. Germline V gene data show CDR1 as SEHNR and CDR2 as FQNEAQ (reference sequence). This CDR3 comprises 13 residues. Samples came from axillary lymph nodes draining the breast cancer. TCRdb used MiXCR to reprocess the multiplex PCR reads, holding one entry per CDR3 protein. The data show under 150,000 distinct CDR3 sequences, with around 20% seen just once and 2.2% held by the top ten. A note on this clonotype: A read error may be the cause here, since a much bigger clone is one base away.

Sequenced input: axillary lymph node tissue. The clonotype was recovered from a female donor with breast cancer. Some clones in this sample may be carry-over from other donors' samples. The chain carries TRBV7-9 and TRBJ1-2; 10 positions agree with TRBD1. CDR3 coding DNA: TGTGCCACCCCGGGACAGGGGCTCTATGGCTACGCCTTC. Its translation is CATPGQGLYGYAF.